One and the same sample provided the 5 T cell receptor beta chains below, sequenced in a study of blood T cell repertoires in COVID-19. Assay: immunoSEQ multiplex PCR; the TCRdb copy retains only in-frame clones and omits some. The profile shows 95,000 to 110,000 clones, over 60% of them singletons. Sequencing was performed on peripheral blood. Source of these receptors: a man between 70 and 80 years old with acute or convalescent COVID-19.

The rearrangement uses TRBV5-1 and TRBJ1-1; D not certain. Trimming shortened V by 1 base and J by 8 bases, and 18 bases separated the two germline ends. The CDR3 consists of 15 residues. Germline V gives CDR1 SGHRS, CDR2 YFSETQ. The CDR3 spells CASSLRVEGTREAFF. The CDR3 region has the DNA TGCGCCAGCAGCTTGCGGGTGGAGGGTACGAGAGAAGCTTTCTTT.

The genes are TRBV5-5 and TRBJ1-3, with TRBD1 matching 7 bases. V was pared by 4 bases and J by 3 bases, with 13 bases of the junction left unmatched. CDR3 length equals 17 residues. Germline CDR1 is SGHKS and CDR2 is YYEKEE (reference sequence). As DNA, the CDR3 is TGTGCCAGCAGCCATTCGTCCTCAGGGGGAAGTGGAAACACCATATATTTT. Translating it yields CASSHSSSGGSGNTIYF.

V is TRBV23-1 and J is TRBJ1-2, with 7 bases that match TRBD1. TRBV23-1 is designated an ORF whose function remains uncertain. The V segment lost 3 bases and the J segment 5 bases; nucleotides outside the gene matches: 12. CDR3 length: 16 residues. The CDR3 region has the DNA TGCGCCAGCAGTCAGCATCCCGGGACAGTTTTTTATGGCTACACCTTC. Its translation is CASSQHPGTVFYGYTF.

The chain links TRBV18 to TRBJ1-1, with 8 bases identical to TRBD1. This CDR3 has 15 amino acids. CDR1 is KGHSH and CDR2 is LQKENI in the germline V gene. V shed 2 bases and J 1 base; nucleotides not matched to a gene: 3. The DNA of the CDR3 is TGTGCCAGCTCACCAAGACAGGGGTCGAACACTGAAGCTTTCTTT. Translation gives CASSPRQGSNTEAFF.

Only a few counts were recorded for this clone. The chain has TRBV10-2 and TRBJ2-3, with TRBD2 matching 7 bases. V shed 6 bases and J 2 bases; nucleotides not matched to a gene: 8. The CDR3 has 15 residues. CDR1 is WSHSY and CDR2 is SAAADI in the germline V gene. CDR3 amino acids: CASRREAGFTDTQYF. CDR3 sequence (DNA): TGCGCCAGCAGGCGGGAAGCGGGGTTCACAGATACGCAGTATTTT.